The present T cell receptor beta chain was sequenced within a study of CD8 T cells in ankylosing spondylitis. Study results and caveats: The authors reported significant enrichment of disease-linked clones in matched ankylosing spondylitis synovial fluid. Reactive arthritis synovial fluid and blood previously showed some of these motif variants. Seemingly distinctive of ankylosing spondylitis blood was a TCR beta motif formed by eight highly homologous variants.

V shed 3 bases and J shed 6 bases, with 12 bases lying between them. This CDR3 is 13 amino acids long. At least ten counts were recorded for this clonotype. As yet, its antigen is unknown. Quantitative barcoded 5'-RACE was used to prepare TCR beta libraries. TCRdb called the 5' RACE reads again in MiXCR, with one record for every CDR3 protein. The sample has over 95,000 distinct CDR3 sequences, over 6.5% seen once. Sequencing used blood, either unsorted or a sorted T cell fraction (not recorded which). The chain recombines TRBV12-3 or TRBV12-4 with TRBJ2-7; D perhaps matches TRBD1 (5 bases). The clonotype comes from a male donor with ankylosing spondylitis or in good health (not recorded which). CDR3 residues: CASSFQGFSEQYF. The CDR3 DNA reads as TGTGCCAGCAGTTTTCAGGGCTTTAGCGAGCAGTACTTC.